This T cell receptor beta chain was captured in a study of PD-1 blockade in classical Hodgkin lymphoma. Profiled with immunoSEQ multiplex PCR; TCRdb holds only in-frame clones, not every one. The table includes about 27,000 clones, over 60% detected once. The sample's time point: cycle 4 day 1 (C4D1), after about 6 weeks of nivolumab. No patient escaped relapse after autologous stem cell transplantation, and brentuximab vedotin exposure varied. V lost 1 base and J lost 0; bases outside the gene matches: 11. CDR1 and CDR2 from the germline V gene are SGHTA and FQGNSA. This CDR3 spans 18 amino acids. The origin of this receptor is a human donor with classical Hodgkin lymphoma. V gene TRBV7-2 combines with J gene TRBJ2-7; 8 bases match TRBD2. The sample was peripheral blood mononuclear cells (PBMCs), taken before the fourth cycle of nivolumab. Here the CDR3 DNA reads TGTGCCAGCAGCTTAGAACTAGCGGATATACGAAGCTCCTACGAGCAGTACTTC. Amino acids: CASSLELADIRSSYEQYF.